Shown below are 10 T cell receptor beta chains from a single sample sequenced in a study of blood T cell repertoires in COVID-19. TCRdb's copy holds only in-frame clones and misses some; the assay was immunoSEQ multiplex PCR. The data contain roughly 250,000 clones, 75% to 95% of them seen just once; the ten biggest clones take up 1.9%. Sequenced material: PBMCs or T cells enriched from blood (not recorded which). The receptors here all came from a woman younger than 35 who had recovered from COVID-19.

The CDR3 bases are TGTGCCAGCAGCTTAGGGGGTGACCCGAGGGCCCAGTACTTC. It codes for CASSLGGDPRAQYF. V is TRBV7-2 and J is TRBJ2-5, with a tentative D call TRBD2 (5 bases). Germline lookup yields CDR1 SGHTA and CDR2 FQGNSA. The CDR3 has 14 amino acids. V lost 1 base to trimming and J lost 9 bases, with 15 bases between them.

This sequence joins TRBV5-6 and TRBJ1-2, with TRBD1 matching 11 bases. The CDR3 has 15 residues. Germline values: CDR1 SGHDT, CDR2 YYEEEE. V lost 4 bases to trimming and J lost 8 bases; unmatched junction nucleotides: 10. CDR3 sequence reads: CASSPGTGGYGGYTF. DNA of the CDR3: TGTGCCAGCAGCCCCGGGACAGGGGGATACGGCGGCTACACCTTC.

This clone was counted once. The chain couples TRBV5-3 to TRBJ1-2, with D possibly TRBD1 on 6 matching bases. TRBV5-3 is recorded as an ORF, its role being uncertain. The germline V and J ends were trimmed by 4 bases and 4 bases, with 14 bases remaining between them. There are 14 residues in the CDR3. CDR3: CARSRPGASYGYTF. CDR3 coding DNA: TGTGCCAGAAGCCGCCCAGGGGCTAGCTATGGCTACACCTTC.

This chain links TRBV28 with TRBJ2-1; 13 nucleotides match TRBD2. The V gene's germline CDR1 is MDHEN and CDR2 SYDVKM. Trimming took 6 bases from V and 4 from J; bases not matched to a gene: 6. This CDR3 region has 16 residues. CDR3: CASRGTSGRVYNEQFF. The CDR3 nucleotides are TGTGCCAGCAGGGGTACTAGCGGGAGGGTATACAATGAGCAGTTCTTC.

The CDR3, as DNA: TGTGCCAGCAGTTGTCGGTACAGGTTTTTT. This codes for CASSCRYRFF. The V call is TRBV27, the J call TRBJ1-4; D unclear. From germline, CDR1 is MNHEY and CDR2 SMNVEV (reference sequence). With 4 bases removed from V and 16 bases from J, the gap between germline ends came to 10 bases. This CDR3 is built from 10 residues.

This clone was found once. The genes are TRBV19 and TRBJ2-2; D may be TRBD1 (6 bases). V was shortened by 7 bases and J by 4 bases, with 19 bases between the two germline ends. Germline lookup yields CDR1 LNHDA and CDR2 SQIVND (reference sequence). The CDR3 extends over 16 amino acids. The chain's CDR3 is CASTDPTGLSTGELFF. CDR3 bases: TGTGCCAGTACCGATCCGACAGGACTCTCCACCGGGGAGCTGTTTTTT.

V gene TRBV9 combines with J gene TRBJ1-4, with D possibly being TRBD1 (6 bases). Germline loops: CDR1 SGDLS, CDR2 YYNGEE. V lost 0 bases to trimming and J lost 5 bases, with 8 bases between them. The CDR3 length is 14 residues. The CDR3 spells CASSVDGQNEKLFF. CDR3 sequence (DNA): TGTGCCAGCAGCGTAGACGGACAGAATGAAAAACTGTTTTTT.

The V call is TRBV18, the J call TRBJ1-2; 7 nucleotides align to TRBD1. Trimming cost V 5 bases and J 7 bases; bases outside gene matches: 7. This CDR3 is 13 amino acids long. Germline V lookup: CDR1 KGHSH, CDR2 LQKENI. The CDR3 region has the DNA TGTGCCAGCTCAATCAGACAGGGCCGTGGCTACACCTTC. This codes for CASSIRQGRGYTF.

The chain carries TRBV7-2 and TRBJ2-5; a possible D gene is TRBD2 (6 bases). The V end was cut by 3 bases, the J end by 4 bases, with 12 bases between. This CDR3 contains 14 residues. CDR1 is SGHTA and CDR2 is FQGNSA in the germline V gene. The CDR3 loop reads CASSFQRAAETQYF. In nucleotides, the CDR3 is TGTGCCAGCAGCTTCCAGCGGGCAGCAGAGACCCAGTACTTC. The whole variable domain, filled in from reference TRBV7-2 and TRBJ2-5, reads GAGVSQSPSNKVTEKGKDVELRCDPISGHTALYWYRQSLGQGLEFLIYFQGNSAPDKSGLPSDRFSAERTGGSVSTLTIQRTQQEDSAVYLCASSFQRAAETQYFGPGTRLLVL.

This clone was found once. The rearrangement uses TRBV5-1 and TRBJ2-3; TRBD2 agrees at 9 bases. Germline CDR1 and CDR2: SGHRS and YFSETQ. The V gene end was trimmed by 1 base and the J gene end by 0 bases; junction bases not matched to a gene: 3. The CDR3 has 16 amino acids. This chain's CDR3 is CASSLILAGSTDTQYF. The CDR3, as DNA: TGCGCCAGCAGCTTGATCCTAGCGGGGAGCACAGATACGCAGTATTTT. Drawing the rest from reference TRBV5-1 and TRBJ2-3, the complete variable domain is KAGVTQTPRYLIKTRGQQVTLSCSPISGHRSVSWYQQTPGQGLQFLFEYFSETQRNKGNFPGRFSGRQFSNSRSEMNVSTLELGDSALYLCASSLILAGSTDTQYFGPGTRLTVL.